This T cell receptor beta chain was recorded in a study of cytomegalovirus exposure and HLA in healthy donors. The data were produced by immunoSEQ multiplex PCR, yet TCRdb's version contains in-frame clones alone and is incomplete. The sample has some 150,000 clones, around 87% seen once. The receptor comes from a woman aged 25 to 45 in good health and CMV-seronegative. Sample: PBMCs.

CDR3 sequence: CASSYSGQEAFF. CDR3 sequence (DNA): TGTGCCAGCAGTTACTCTGGACAGGAAGCTTTCTTT. The chain uses TRBV6-6 and TRBJ1-1; possibly TRBD1 for D (6 bases). In germline, CDR1 is MNHNY, CDR2 SVGAGI (reference sequence). With 0 bases removed from V and 8 bases from J, the gap between germline ends came to 7 bases. This CDR3 contains 12 residues.